This record looks at one T cell receptor beta chain sequence and its context. It has no known antigen specificity. No quality values exist for individual bases; no much larger clone is one base distant. TCR beta VDJ combination and CDR3 sequence profiling used genomic DNA as the template. An Illumina HiSeq 2000 was used for TCR repertoire sequencing. In the paper's pipeline: Repertoire assessment relied on Simpson's diversity index, CDR3 size and DJ length profiles, and TRBV/TRBJ rearrangement plots. The most abundant DNA sequence in the deep sequencing data was defined as the immunodominant clone. CDR3 amino acid sequences were checked for sharing across subjects and were also compared against the VDJdb database and published repertoires. The raw public reads went through TCRdb reprocessing: fastp at Q25, MiXCR clone calling, in-frame beta chains kept. Every CDR3 protein is listed once, alongside the most common genes and DNA of its rows. These V and J calls rely on TCRdb rather than the paper's analysis. In this sample the table shows approximately 470,000 distinct CDR3 sequences, more than 25% of which occur a single time. The ten most abundant clones make up around 0.82% of the sample.

This sample is drawn from a study of CD8+CD57+ T cells in acquired aplastic anemia (dated by TCRdb to 2016 to 2019). As for the study more broadly: On average, sorted CD4+ and CD8+ cells yielded 2.5 to 3.5 ug of extracted DNA, with a range of roughly 0.17 to 27.4 ug. CD8+CD57+ expansion was defined as a frequency above the mean frequency observed in healthy subjects.

The patients picked for sequencing were ones in whom flow cytometry had shown an expansion of CD8+CD57+ cells. Every patient had a diagnosis of severe acquired aplastic anemia based on International Study of Aplastic Anemia and Agranulocytosis and Camitta criteria. Patients had received no therapy at the time of blood sampling. TCR repertoires of sorted CD4+ and CD8+ blood T cells from severe aplastic anemia patients and healthy subjects were deep-sequenced in the study. Patients were enrolled under clinicaltrials.gov protocols 00001620, 01623167, 00001397, 00071045, 00081523 and 00961064 in the USA. Ficoll-Paque density gradient centrifugation was used to isolate peripheral blood mononuclear cells. Before DNA extraction, CD4+ and CD8+ T cells were sorted by FACS or by magnetic beads. Inclusive of the bounding cysteine and phenylalanine, the CDR3 is 16 residues long. The kept DNA is CDR3 alone, 48 bases in frame from the first base. V ends up 5 bases short and J 2 bases short, with an unmatched junction base count of 10.

Overall study outcomes, separate from this receptor: Twenty-nine CD8+ CDR3 sequences were found in both patients and controls but appeared to be highly expressed in patients and within the immunodominant clones of the patients. No significant difference in CD8+ Simpson's diversity was found between patients and healthy controls (P=0.060).

Here the chain combines TRBV12-3 or TRBV12-4 and TRBJ1-2; 8 nucleotides in the junction match TRBD1. Sequencing was performed on sorted CD4+, CD8+, or CD8+CD57+ T cells (not recorded which) from PBMCs. The TCR comes from a human donor with aplastic anemia. The sequence in DNA is TGTGCCAGCAGTCGCGCGCAGGGGGCTATAAACTATGGCTACACCTTC. Its product reads: CASSRAQGAINYGYTF.